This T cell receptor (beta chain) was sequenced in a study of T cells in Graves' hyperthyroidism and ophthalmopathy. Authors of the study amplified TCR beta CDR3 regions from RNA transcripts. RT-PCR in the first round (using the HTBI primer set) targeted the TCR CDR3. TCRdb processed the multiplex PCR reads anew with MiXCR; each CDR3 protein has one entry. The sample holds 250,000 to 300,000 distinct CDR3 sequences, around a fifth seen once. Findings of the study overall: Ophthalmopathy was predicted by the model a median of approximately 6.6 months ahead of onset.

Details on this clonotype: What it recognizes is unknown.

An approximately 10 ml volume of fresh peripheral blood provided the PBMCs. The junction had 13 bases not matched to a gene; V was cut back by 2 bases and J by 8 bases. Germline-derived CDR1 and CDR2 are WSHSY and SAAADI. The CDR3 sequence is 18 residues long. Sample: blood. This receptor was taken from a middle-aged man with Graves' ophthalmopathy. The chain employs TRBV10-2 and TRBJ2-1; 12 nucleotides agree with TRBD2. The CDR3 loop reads CASSEPLRLAGGIDEQFF. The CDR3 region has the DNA TGCGCCAGCAGTGAGCCCCTCCGTCTAGCGGGGGGGATAGATGAGCAGTTCTTC.